The clone carrying this T cell receptor (beta chain) showed up just a few times. Its cognate antigen is unknown. The CDR3 loop spans 15 amino acids. Trimming pared 4 bases from V and 4 bases from J, leaving 17 bases between. Per the germline V gene, CDR1 is SGHDT and CDR2 is YYEEEE. Alopecia areata patients provided lesional scalp punch biopsies and peripheral blood. As the sequencing template, cDNA was produced by extracting RNA and reverse transcribing it. Clones were sequenced by immunoSEQ multiplex PCR, and TCRdb holds only the in-frame ones, with some missing. The sample includes more than 150,000 clones, under 60% seen only once; the top ten take roughly 19%. This entry comes from a study of CD8+ T cells in alopecia areata. Study as a whole: Dosing spanned 6 to 18 months on tofacitinib, then 6 months off drug.

Study-level findings and limits: Higher clonality and more expanded CD8+ clones appeared in lesional than normal scalp. Resident alphabeta T cells of normal skin are also sequenced in scalp samples.

The sequences come from CD8+ T cells sorted from blood, collected at week 0. This receptor was obtained from a human donor with alopecia areata. This chain connects TRBV5-6 to TRBJ1-2; maybe TRBD1 (5 bases). CDR3 in amino acids: CASSGGTEPIYGYTF. The CDR3 DNA is TGTGCCAGCAGCGGGGGGACGGAGCCCATCTATGGCTACACCTTC.